This T cell receptor beta chain comes out of a study of CD8 T cells in ankylosing spondylitis. J was trimmed by 2 bases and V by 2 bases; bases with no gene match: 4. Germline loops: CDR1 MNHEY, CDR2 SVGAGI. This CDR3 contains 15 residues. TCRdb fed the 5' RACE reads into MiXCR, producing one record per CDR3 protein. Of about 360,000 distinct CDR3 sequences in the sample, 20% to 25% were seen once. This receptor was identified in a male donor with ankylosing spondylitis or in good health (not recorded which). The chain is built from TRBV6-5 and TRBJ2-7; 9 nucleotides agree with TRBD1. Sequences were obtained from blood, either unsorted or a sorted T cell fraction (not recorded which). CDR3 amino acids: CASSYGTGTAYEQYF. Written as DNA, the CDR3 is TGTGCCAGCAGTTACGGGACAGGGACCGCCTACGAGCAGTACTTC.